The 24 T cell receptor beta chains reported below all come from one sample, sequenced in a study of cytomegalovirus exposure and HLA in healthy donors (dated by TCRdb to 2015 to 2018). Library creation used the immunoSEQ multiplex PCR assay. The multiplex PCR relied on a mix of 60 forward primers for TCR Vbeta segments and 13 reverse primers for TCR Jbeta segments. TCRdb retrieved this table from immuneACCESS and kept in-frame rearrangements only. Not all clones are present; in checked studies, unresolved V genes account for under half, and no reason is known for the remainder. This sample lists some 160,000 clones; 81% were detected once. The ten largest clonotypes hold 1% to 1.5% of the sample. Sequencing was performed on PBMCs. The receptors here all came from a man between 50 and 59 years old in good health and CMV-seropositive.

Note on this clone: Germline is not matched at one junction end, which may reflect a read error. This CDR3 reads CASSSPLWALAKNIQYF. The CDR3 DNA sequence: TGTGCTAGCAGTTCACCCCTATGGGCGTTAGCCAAAAACATTCAGTACTTC. This chain connects TRBV7-7 to TRBJ2-4; no clear D gene. The V gene's germline CDR1 is SSHAT and CDR2 FNYEAQ (reference sequence). The CDR3 sequence is 17 residues long.

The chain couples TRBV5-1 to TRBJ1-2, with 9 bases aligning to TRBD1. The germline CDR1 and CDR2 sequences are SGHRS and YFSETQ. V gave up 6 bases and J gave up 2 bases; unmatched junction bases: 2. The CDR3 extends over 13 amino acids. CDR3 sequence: CASTGQGNYGYTF. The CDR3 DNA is TGCGCCAGCACGGGACAGGGAAACTATGGCTACACCTTC.

This chain's CDR3 is CASSPRGRGALSGANVLTF. The CDR3 nucleotides are TGCGCCAGCAGCCCCCGCGGCAGGGGTGCTCTCTCTGGGGCCAACGTCCTGACTTTC. The V call is TRBV5-1, the J call TRBJ2-6, with a tentative D call TRBD1 (6 bases). Germline CDR1 reads SGHRS; CDR2 reads YFSETQ. CDR3 length: 19 residues. Trimming removed 4 bases at V and 0 bases at J, with 20 bases between.

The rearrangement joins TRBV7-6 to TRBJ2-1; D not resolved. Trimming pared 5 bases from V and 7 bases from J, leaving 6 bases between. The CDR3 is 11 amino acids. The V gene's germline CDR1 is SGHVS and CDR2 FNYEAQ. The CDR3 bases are TGTGCCAGCAGCCTTTCGAATGAGCAGTTCTTC. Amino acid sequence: CASSLSNEQFF.

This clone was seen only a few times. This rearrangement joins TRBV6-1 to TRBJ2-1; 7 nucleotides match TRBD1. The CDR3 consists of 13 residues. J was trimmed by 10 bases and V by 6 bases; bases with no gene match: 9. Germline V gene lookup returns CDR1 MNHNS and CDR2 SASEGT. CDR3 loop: CASRSRTGQEQFF. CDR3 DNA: TGTGCCAGCAGAAGTCGGACAGGCCAAGAGCAGTTCTTC.

This CDR3 reads CASSPAETSSGGSYEQYF. As DNA, the CDR3 is TGCGCCAGCAGCCCCGCTGAAACTTCTAGCGGGGGGTCCTACGAGCAGTACTTC. The V gene is TRBV5-1, the J gene TRBJ2-7; 11 bases fit TRBD2. J was trimmed by 1 base and V by 4 bases; bases with no gene match: 13. Germline CDR1 SGHRS, CDR2 YFSETQ. This CDR3 has 18 residues.

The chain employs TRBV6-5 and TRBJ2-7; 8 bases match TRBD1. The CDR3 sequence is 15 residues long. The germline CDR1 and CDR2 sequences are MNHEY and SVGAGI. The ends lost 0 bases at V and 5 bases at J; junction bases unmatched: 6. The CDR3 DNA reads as TGTGCCAGCAGTTACTCGAGACAGGGGAAGAACGAGCAGTACTTC. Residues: CASSYSRQGKNEQYF.

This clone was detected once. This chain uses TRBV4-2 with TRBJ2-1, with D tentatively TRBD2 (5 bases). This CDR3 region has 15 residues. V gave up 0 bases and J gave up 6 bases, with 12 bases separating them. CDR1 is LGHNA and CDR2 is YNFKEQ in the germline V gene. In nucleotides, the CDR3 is TGTGCCAGCAGCCAAGACCGGACTGAAGCCAATGAGCAGTTCTTC. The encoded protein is CASSQDRTEANEQFF.

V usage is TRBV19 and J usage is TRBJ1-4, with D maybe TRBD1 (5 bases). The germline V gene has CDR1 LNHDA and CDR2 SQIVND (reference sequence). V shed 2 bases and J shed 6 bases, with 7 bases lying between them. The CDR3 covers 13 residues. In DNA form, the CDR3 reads TGTGCCAGTAGTATAACACAGGATGAAAAACTGTTTTTT. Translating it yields CASSITQDEKLFF.

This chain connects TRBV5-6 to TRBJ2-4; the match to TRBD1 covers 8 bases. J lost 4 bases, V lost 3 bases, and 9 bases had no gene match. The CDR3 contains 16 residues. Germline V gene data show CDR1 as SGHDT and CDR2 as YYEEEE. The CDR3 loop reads CASSSVTGDLKNIQYF. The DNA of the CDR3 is TGTGCCAGCAGCTCGGTGACAGGGGACCTTAAAAACATTCAGTACTTC.

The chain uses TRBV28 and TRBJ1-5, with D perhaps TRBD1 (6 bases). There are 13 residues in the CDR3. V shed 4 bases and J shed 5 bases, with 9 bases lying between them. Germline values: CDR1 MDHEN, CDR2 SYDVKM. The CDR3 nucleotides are TGTGCCAGCAGTTCACAGGGTTATCAGCCCCAGCATTTT. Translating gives CASSSQGYQPQHF.

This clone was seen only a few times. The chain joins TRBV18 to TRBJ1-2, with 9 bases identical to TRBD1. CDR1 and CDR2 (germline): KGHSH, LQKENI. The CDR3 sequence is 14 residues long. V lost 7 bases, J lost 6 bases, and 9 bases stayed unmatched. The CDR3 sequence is CASFITGGADGYTF. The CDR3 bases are TGTGCCAGCTTCATAACAGGGGGCGCGGATGGCTACACCTTC.

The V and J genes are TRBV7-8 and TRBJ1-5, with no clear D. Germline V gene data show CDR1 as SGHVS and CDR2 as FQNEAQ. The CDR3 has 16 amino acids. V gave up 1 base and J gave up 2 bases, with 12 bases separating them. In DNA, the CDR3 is TGTGCCAGCAGCTTAGGCGGAGGAGGTGGCAATCAGCCCCAGCATTTT. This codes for CASSLGGGGGNQPQHF.

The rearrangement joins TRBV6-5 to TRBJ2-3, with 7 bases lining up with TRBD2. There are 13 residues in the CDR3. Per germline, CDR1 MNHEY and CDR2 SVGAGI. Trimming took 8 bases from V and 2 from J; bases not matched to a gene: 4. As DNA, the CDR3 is TGTGCCAGCTGCGGGGGAAACACAGATACGCAGTATTTT. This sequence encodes CASCGGNTDTQYF.

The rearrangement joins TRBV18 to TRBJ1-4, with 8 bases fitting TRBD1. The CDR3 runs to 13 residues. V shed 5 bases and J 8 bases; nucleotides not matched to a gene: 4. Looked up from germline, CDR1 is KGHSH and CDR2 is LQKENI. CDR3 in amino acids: CASSTWDREKLFF. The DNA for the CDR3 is TGTGCCAGCTCAACCTGGGACAGGGAAAAACTGTTTTTT.

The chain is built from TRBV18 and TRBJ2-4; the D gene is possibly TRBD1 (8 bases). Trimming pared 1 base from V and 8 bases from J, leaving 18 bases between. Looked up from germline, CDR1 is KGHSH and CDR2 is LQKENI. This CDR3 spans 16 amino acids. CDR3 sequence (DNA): TGTGCCAGCTCACCACGTCCTACAGGGGGGGGAGACATTCAGTACTTC. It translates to CASSPRPTGGGDIQYF.

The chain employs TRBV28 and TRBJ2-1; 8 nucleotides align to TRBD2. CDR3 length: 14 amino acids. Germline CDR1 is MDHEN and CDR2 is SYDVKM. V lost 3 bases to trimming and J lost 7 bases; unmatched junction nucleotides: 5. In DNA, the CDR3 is TGTGCCAGCAGTTTCATGGGACTAGGGAATGAGCAGTTCTTC. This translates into CASSFMGLGNEQFF.

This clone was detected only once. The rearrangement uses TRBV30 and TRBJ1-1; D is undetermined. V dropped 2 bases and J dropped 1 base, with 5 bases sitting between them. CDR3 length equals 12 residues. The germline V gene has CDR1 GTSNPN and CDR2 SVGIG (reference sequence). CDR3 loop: CAWSQRNTEAFF. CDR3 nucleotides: TGTGCCTGGAGTCAGCGGAACACTGAAGCTTTCTTT.

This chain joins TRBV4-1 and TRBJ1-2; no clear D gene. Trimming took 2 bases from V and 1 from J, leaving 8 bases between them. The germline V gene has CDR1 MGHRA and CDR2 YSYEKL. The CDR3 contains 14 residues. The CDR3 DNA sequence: TGCGCCAGCAGCCAATATACAGTTAACTATGGCTACACCTTC. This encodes CASSQYTVNYGYTF.

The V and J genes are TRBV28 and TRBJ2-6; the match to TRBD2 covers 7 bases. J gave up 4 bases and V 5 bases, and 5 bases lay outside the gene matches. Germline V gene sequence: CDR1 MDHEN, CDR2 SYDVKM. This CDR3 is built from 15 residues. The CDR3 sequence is CASSGEGNGANVLTF. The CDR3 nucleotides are TGTGCCAGCAGTGGGGAGGGGAACGGGGCCAACGTCCTGACTTTC.

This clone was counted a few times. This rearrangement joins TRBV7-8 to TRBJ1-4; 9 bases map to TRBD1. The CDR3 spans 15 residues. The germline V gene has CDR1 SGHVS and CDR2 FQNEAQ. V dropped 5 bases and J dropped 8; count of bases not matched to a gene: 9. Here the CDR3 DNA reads TGTGCCAGCAGCCTGCCCGGGACAGGGAAGGAAAAACTGTTTTTT. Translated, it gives CASSLPGTGKEKLFF. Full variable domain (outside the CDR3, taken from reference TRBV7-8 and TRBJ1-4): GAGVSQSPRYKVAKRGQDVALRCDPISGHVSLFWYQQALGQGPEFLTYFQNEAQLDKSGLPSDRFFAERPEGSVSTLKIQRTQQEDSAVYLCASSLPGTGKEKLFFGSGTQLSVL.

CDR3 coding DNA: TGCGCCAGCAGCCAAGTCCTTAGCGGGAGCTCCTACAATGAGCAGTTCTTC. This sequence encodes CASSQVLSGSSYNEQFF. The V and J genes are TRBV4-1 and TRBJ2-1; TRBD2 agrees at 9 bases. The CDR3 has 17 residues. CDR1 MGHRA and CDR2 YSYEKL come from the germline V gene. After removal of 1 base from V and 0 bases from J, the junction contained 4 bases not matched to a gene.

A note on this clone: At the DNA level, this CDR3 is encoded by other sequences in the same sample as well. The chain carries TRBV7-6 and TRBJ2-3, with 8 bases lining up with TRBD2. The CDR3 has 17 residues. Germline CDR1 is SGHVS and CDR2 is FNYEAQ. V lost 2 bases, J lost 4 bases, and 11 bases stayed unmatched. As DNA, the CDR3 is TGTGCCAGCAGCTTATTCCCACTAGCGGTGGGGGCAGATACGCAGTATTTT. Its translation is CASSLFPLAVGADTQYF.

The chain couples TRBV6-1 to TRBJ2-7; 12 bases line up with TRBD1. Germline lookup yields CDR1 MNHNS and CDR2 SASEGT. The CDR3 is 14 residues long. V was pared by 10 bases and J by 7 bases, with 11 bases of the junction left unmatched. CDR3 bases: TGTGCCACCCAGGGGGGACAGGGGGCAGAAGAGCAGTACTTC. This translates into CATQGGQGAEEQYF.